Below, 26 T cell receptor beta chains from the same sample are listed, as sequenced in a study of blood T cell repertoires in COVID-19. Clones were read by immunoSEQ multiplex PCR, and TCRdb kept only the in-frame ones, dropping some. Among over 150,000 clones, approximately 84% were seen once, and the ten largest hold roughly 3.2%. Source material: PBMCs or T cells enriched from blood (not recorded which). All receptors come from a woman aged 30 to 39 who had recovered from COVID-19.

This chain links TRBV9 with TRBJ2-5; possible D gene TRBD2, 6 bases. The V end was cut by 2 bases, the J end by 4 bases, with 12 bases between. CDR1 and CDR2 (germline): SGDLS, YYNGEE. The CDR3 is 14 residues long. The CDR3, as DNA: TGTGCCAGCAGCGTTGGGGGGAGCGGAGAGACCCAGTACTTC. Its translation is CASSVGGSGETQYF. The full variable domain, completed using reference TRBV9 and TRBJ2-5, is DSGVTQTPKHLITATGQRVTLRCSPRSGDLSVYWYQQSLDQGLQFLIQYYNGEERAKGNILERFSAQQFPDLHSELNLSSLELGDSALYFCASSVGGSGETQYFGPGTRLLVL.

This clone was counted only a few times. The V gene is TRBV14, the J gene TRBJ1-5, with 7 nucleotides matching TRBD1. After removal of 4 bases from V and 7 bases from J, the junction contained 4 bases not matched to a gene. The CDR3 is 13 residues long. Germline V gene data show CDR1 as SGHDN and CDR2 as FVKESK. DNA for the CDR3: TGTGCCAGCAGCCCGACAGGGCGACAGCCCCAGCATTTT. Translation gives CASSPTGRQPQHF.

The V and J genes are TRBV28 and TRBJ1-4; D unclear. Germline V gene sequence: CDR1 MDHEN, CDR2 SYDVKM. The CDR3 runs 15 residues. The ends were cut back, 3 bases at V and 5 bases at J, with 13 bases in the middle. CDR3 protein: CASSLAQNSNEKLFF. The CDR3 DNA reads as TGTGCCAGCAGTTTGGCACAGAACTCAAATGAAAAACTGTTTTTT.

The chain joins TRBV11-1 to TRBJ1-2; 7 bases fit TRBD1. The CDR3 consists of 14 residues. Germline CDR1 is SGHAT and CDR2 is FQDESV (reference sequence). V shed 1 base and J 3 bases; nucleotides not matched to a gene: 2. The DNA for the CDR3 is TGTGCCAGCAGCTTAGACAGGGGAGACTATGGCTACACCTTC. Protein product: CASSLDRGDYGYTF.

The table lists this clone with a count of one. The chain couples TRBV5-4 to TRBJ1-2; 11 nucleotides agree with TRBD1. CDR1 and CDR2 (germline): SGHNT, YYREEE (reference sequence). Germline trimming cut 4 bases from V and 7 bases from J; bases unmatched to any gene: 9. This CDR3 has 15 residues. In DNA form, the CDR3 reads TGTGCCAGCAGCCTGAGGGGGACAGGGGGTAGTGGCTACACCTTC. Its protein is CASSLRGTGGSGYTF.

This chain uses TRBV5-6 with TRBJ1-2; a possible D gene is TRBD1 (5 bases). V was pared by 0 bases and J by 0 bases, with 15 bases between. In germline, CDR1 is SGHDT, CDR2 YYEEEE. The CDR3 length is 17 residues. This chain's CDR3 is CASSLVGREEANYGYTF. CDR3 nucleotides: TGTGCCAGCAGCTTGGTGGGCAGGGAGGAAGCTAACTATGGCTACACCTTC.

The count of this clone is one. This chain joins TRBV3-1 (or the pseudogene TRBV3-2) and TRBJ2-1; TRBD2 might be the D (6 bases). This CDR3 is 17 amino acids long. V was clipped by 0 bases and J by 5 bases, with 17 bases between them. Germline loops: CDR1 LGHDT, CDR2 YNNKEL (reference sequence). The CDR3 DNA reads TGTGCCAGCAGCCAAGAGGTTGGCGGGCGGACTAACAATGAGCAGTTCTTC. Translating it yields CASSQEVGGRTNNEQFF.

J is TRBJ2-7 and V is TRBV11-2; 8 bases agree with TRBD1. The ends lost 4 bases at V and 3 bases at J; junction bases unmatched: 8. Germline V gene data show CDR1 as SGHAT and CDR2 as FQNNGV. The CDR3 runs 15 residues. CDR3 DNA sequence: TGTGCCAGCAGCTCGAACCGGGACAGGAGCTACGAGCAGTACTTC. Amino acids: CASSSNRDRSYEQYF. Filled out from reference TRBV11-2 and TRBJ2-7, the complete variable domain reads EAGVAQSPRYKIIEKRQSVAFWCNPISGHATLYWYQQILGQGPKLLIQFQNNGVVDDSQLPKDRFSAERLKGVDSTLKIQPAKLEDSAVYLCASSSNRDRSYEQYFGPGTRLTVT.

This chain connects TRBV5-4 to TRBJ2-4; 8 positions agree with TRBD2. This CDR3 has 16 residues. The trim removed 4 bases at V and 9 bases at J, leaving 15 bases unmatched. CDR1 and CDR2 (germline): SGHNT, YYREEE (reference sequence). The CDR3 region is CASSIGTGTRQSIQYF. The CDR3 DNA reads TGTGCCAGCAGCATAGGGACCGGGACTAGACAAAGCATTCAGTACTTC.

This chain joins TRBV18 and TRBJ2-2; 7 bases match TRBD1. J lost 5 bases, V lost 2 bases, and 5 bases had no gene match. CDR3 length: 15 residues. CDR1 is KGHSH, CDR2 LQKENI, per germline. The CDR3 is CASSPARGLTGELFF. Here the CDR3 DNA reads TGTGCCAGCTCACCAGCCAGGGGGTTGACCGGGGAGCTGTTTTTT.

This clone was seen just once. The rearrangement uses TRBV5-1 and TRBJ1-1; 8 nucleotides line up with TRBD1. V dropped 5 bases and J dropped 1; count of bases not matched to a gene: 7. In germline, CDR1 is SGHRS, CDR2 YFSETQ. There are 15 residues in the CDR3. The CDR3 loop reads CASRPSGTGNTEAFF. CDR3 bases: TGCGCCAGCAGACCTTCCGGGACAGGGAACACTGAAGCTTTCTTT.

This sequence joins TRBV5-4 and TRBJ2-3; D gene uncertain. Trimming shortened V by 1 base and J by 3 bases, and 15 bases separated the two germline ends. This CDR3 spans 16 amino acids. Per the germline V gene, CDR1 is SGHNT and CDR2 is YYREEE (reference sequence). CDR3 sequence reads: CASSLNSPRTTDTQYF. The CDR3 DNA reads TGTGCCAGCAGCTTGAATAGCCCGAGAACGACAGATACGCAGTATTTT.

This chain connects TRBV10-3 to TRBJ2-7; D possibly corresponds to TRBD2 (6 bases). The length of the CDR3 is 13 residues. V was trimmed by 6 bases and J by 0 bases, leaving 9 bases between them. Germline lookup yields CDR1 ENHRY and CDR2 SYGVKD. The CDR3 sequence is CAIRGGVSYEQYF. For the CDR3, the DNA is TGTGCCATCAGGGGCGGGGTCTCCTACGAGCAGTACTTC.

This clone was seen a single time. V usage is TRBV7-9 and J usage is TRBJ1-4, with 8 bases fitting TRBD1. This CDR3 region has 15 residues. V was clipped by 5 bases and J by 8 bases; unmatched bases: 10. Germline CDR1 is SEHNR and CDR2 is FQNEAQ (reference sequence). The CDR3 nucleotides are TGTGCCAGCAGCCCGGACAGGGAGGTAATGGAAAAACTGTTTTTT. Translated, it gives CASSPDREVMEKLFF. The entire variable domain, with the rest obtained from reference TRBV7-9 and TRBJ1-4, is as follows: DTGVSQNPRHKITKRGQNVTFRCDPISEHNRLYWYRQTLGQGPEFLTYFQNEAQLEKSRLLSDRFSAERPKGSFSTLEIQRTEQGDSAMYLCASSPDREVMEKLFFGSGTQLSVL.

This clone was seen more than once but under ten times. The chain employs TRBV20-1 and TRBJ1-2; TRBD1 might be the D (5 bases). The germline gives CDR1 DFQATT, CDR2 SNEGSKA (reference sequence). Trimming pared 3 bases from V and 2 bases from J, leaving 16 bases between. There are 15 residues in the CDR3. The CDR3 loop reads CSASPAAGGNYGYTF. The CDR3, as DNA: TGCAGTGCTAGTCCCGCCGCGGGGGGGAACTATGGCTACACCTTC.

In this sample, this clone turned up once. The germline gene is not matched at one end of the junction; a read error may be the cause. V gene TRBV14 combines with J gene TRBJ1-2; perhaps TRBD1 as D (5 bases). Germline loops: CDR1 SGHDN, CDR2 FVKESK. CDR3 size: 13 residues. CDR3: CASSPRPQQAAHF. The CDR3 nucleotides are TGTGCCAGCAGCCCCCGCCCCCAACAGGCGGCCCACTTC.

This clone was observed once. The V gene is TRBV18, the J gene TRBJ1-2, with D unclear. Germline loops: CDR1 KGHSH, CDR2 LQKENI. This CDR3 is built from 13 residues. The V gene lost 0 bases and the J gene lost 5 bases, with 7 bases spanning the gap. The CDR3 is CASSPPSTYGYTF. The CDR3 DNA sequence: TGTGCCAGCTCACCACCGAGTACTTATGGCTACACCTTC.

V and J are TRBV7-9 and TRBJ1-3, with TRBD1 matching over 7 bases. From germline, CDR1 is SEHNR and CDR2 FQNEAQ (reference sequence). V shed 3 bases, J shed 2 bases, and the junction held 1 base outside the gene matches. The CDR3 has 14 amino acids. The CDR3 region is CASSLTGTGNTIYF. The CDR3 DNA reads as TGTGCCAGCAGCTTGACAGGGACTGGAAACACCATATATTTT.

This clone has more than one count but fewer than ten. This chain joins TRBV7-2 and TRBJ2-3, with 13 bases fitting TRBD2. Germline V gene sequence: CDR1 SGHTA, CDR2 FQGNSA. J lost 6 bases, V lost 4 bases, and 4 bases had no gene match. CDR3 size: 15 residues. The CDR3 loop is CASSSTSGGPDTQYF. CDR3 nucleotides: TGTGCCAGCAGCTCGACTAGCGGGGGGCCGGATACGCAGTATTTT. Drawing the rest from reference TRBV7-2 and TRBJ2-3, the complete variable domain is GAGVSQSPSNKVTEKGKDVELRCDPISGHTALYWYRQSLGQGLEFLIYFQGNSAPDKSGLPSDRFSAERTGGSVSTLTIQRTQQEDSAVYLCASSSTSGGPDTQYFGPGTRLTVL.

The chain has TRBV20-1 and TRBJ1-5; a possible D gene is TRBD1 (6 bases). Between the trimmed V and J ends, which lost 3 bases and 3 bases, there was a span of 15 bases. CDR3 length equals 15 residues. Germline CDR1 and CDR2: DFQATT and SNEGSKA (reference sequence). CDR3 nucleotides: TGCAGTGCTAGTAGCTCGACAGGCAACAATCAGCCCCAGCATTTT. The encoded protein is CSASSSTGNNQPQHF.

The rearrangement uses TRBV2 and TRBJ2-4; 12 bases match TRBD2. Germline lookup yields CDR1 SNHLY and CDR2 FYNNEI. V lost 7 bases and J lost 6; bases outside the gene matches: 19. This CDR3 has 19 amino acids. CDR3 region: CASTKGPGGLAGGINIQYF. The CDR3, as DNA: TGTGCCAGCACCAAAGGTCCCGGAGGCCTAGCGGGAGGGATAAACATTCAGTACTTC. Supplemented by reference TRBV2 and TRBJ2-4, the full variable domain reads EPEVTQTPSHQVTQMGQEVILRCVPISNHLYFYWYRQILGQKVEFLVSFYNNEISEKSEIFDDQFSVERPDGSNFTLKIRSTKLEDSAMYFCASTKGPGGLAGGINIQYFGAGTRLSVL.

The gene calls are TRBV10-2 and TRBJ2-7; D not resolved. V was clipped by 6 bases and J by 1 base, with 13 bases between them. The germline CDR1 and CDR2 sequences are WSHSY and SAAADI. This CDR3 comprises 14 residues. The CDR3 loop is CASSPELVSYEQYV. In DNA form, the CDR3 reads TGCGCCAGCAGCCCCGAATTAGTTTCCTACGAGCAGTACGTC.

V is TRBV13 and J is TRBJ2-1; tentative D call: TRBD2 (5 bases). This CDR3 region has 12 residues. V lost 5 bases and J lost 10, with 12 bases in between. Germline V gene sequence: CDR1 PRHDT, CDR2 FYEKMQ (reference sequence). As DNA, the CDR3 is TGTGCCAGCAGCCCTGCGGGCAACGAGCAGTTCTTC. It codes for CASSPAGNEQFF.

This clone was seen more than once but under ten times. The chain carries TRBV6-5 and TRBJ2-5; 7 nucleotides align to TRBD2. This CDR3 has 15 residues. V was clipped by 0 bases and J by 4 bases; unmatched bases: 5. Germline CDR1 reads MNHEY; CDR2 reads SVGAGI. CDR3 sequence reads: CASSYSWSGIETQYF. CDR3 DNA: TGTGCCAGCAGTTACTCGTGGAGCGGGATAGAGACCCAGTACTTC.

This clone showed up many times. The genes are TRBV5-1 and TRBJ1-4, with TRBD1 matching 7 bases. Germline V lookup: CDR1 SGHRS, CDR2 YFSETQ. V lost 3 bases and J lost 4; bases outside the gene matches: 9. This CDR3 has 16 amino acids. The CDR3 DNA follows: TGCGCCAGCAGCTCATACCCGGGACAGAATAATGAAAAACTGTTTTTT. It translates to CASSSYPGQNNEKLFF.

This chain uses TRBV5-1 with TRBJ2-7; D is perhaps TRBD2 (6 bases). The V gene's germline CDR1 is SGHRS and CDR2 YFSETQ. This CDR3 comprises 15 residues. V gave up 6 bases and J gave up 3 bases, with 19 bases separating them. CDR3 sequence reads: CASKIGTAGLYEQYF. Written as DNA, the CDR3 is TGCGCCAGCAAAATTGGGACTGCCGGGCTCTACGAGCAGTACTTC.